The 26 T cell receptor beta chains below all came from one sample that was sequenced in a study of blood T cell repertoires in COVID-19. The method was immunoSEQ multiplex PCR; TCRdb's version includes in-frame clones alone and lacks a portion of them. The sample shows 120,000 to 150,000 clones, 85% to 90% of them seen only once. Sequencing used peripheral blood. The receptors were gathered from a man aged 18 to 35 with COVID-19, enrolled during active disease.

The V call is TRBV10-1, the J call TRBJ2-1, with TRBD2 identical over 7 bases. CDR1 is WNHNN, CDR2 SYGVQD, per germline (reference sequence). The CDR3 loop spans 17 amino acids. The CDR3 sequence: CADRGVRPPELYNEQFF. The CDR3 DNA follows: TGCGCAGACCGGGGGGTTAGACCGCCTGAACTCTACAATGAGCAGTTCTTC.

The chain joins TRBV20-1 to TRBJ2-3; weak D call: TRBD2 (6 bases). The CDR3 loop spans 11 amino acids. Germline CDR1 reads DFQATT; CDR2 reads SNEGSKA (reference sequence). V shed 4 bases and J shed 9 bases, with 11 bases lying between them. CDR3 loop: CSAKLALTQYF. In DNA form, the CDR3 reads TGCAGTGCTAAACTAGCTCTAACGCAGTATTTT.

The V call is TRBV6-1, the J call TRBJ2-7, with D unclear. This CDR3 has 15 amino acids. Deletions cut 3 bases from V and 0 bases from J, with 12 bases between. Looked up from germline, CDR1 is MNHNS and CDR2 is SASEGT. The CDR3, as DNA: TGTGCCAGCAGTGATCGGCTAGTGGGCTCCTACGAGCAGTACTTC. Amino acids: CASSDRLVGSYEQYF.

V and J are TRBV9 and TRBJ2-7, with 11 bases that match TRBD2. The CDR3 contains 15 residues. The germline V gene has CDR1 SGDLS and CDR2 YYNGEE. The trim removed 4 bases at V and 2 bases at J, leaving 5 bases unmatched. The CDR3 DNA reads TGTGCCAGCAGCCCACGACTAGCGGGAACCTACGAGCAGTACTTC. This sequence encodes CASSPRLAGTYEQYF.

The table lists this clone with a few counts. V is TRBV5-1 and J is TRBJ2-2; D remains ambiguous. The CDR3 totals 14 residues. Germline V gene data show CDR1 as SGHRS and CDR2 as YFSETQ. Trimming took off 0 bases at V and 3 bases at J, with 6 bases between the two ends. This CDR3 reads CASSLAVDTGELFF. DNA of the CDR3: TGCGCCAGCAGCTTGGCGGTCGACACCGGGGAGCTGTTTTTT.

The chain couples TRBV7-2 to TRBJ2-2; TRBD2 agrees at 8 bases. V dropped 2 bases and J dropped 7; count of bases not matched to a gene: 9. The length of the CDR3 is 16 residues. Germline V lookup: CDR1 SGHTA, CDR2 FQGNSA. The CDR3 here is CASSLRLAGLIGELFF. The CDR3 DNA reads TGTGCCAGCAGCTTAAGGCTAGCGGGCTTAATCGGGGAGCTGTTTTTT. The full variable domain, rest sourced from reference TRBV7-2 and TRBJ2-2, is GAGVSQSPSNKVTEKGKDVELRCDPISGHTALYWYRQSLGQGLEFLIYFQGNSAPDKSGLPSDRFSAERTGGSVSTLTIQRTQQEDSAVYLCASSLRLAGLIGELFFGEGSRLTVL.

The CDR3 sequence is CASSFSGNTYEQYF. CDR3 sequence (DNA): TGTGCCAGCAGCTTTTCGGGGAATACCTACGAGCAGTACTTC. The rearrangement uses TRBV5-5 and TRBJ2-7; D possibly corresponds to TRBD2 (5 bases). This CDR3 is built from 14 residues. The germline V gene has CDR1 SGHKS and CDR2 YYEKEE (reference sequence). V was shortened by 2 bases and J by 2 bases, with 11 bases between the two germline ends.

The rearrangement uses TRBV6-2 or TRBV6-3 and TRBJ1-2; possibly TRBD1 for D (5 bases). Germline V gene data show CDR1 as MNHEY and CDR2 as SVGEGT. CDR3 length: 21 amino acids. V lost 1 base and J lost 7, with 34 bases in between. CDR3 in amino acids: CASSYFGGWIRPLASRGGYTF. The CDR3 nucleotides are TGTGCCAGCAGTTACTTCGGTGGATGGATCCGGCCGCTGGCATCAAGGGGTGGCTACACCTTC.

CDR3 coding DNA: TGTGCCAGCAGCGTAGTAAACGGGAGGGCCCGGGACAATGAGCAGTTCTTC. Amino acids: CASSVVNGRARDNEQFF. This chain connects TRBV9 to TRBJ2-1; 8 bases are shared with TRBD2. Germline values: CDR1 SGDLS, CDR2 YYNGEE. After removal of 0 bases from V and 5 bases from J, the junction contained 10 bases not matched to a gene. The CDR3 consists of 17 residues.

V is TRBV5-1 and J is TRBJ2-1, with 9 nucleotides matching TRBD2. Per germline, CDR1 SGHRS and CDR2 YFSETQ. V was clipped by 0 bases and J by 6 bases; unmatched bases: 4. This CDR3 has 15 amino acids. This chain's CDR3 is CASSLGGLAANEQFF. CDR3 DNA sequence: TGCGCCAGCAGCTTGGGGGGACTAGCCGCCAATGAGCAGTTCTTC.

The gene calls are TRBV11-2 and TRBJ2-1; 9 bases are a match to TRBD2. The CDR3 has 16 amino acids. V lost 3 bases and J lost 8; bases outside the gene matches: 11. Germline assignment: CDR1 SGHAT and CDR2 FQNNGV. For the CDR3, the DNA is TGTGCCAGCAGCTTTAGGGGGGTGGGACTAGCCCATGAGCAGTTCTTC. Translation gives CASSFRGVGLAHEQFF.

The chain uses TRBV12-5 and TRBJ1-2; 8 nucleotides match TRBD1. CDR3 length: 15 residues. Germline V gene lookup returns CDR1 LGHNT and CDR2 FRNRAP. Unmatched junction bases numbered 12, after V lost 6 bases and J lost 6 bases. The CDR3 region is CASGPVSGTGDGYTF. The CDR3 DNA sequence: TGTGCTAGTGGGCCGGTTTCCGGGACAGGCGATGGCTACACCTTC.

The V gene is TRBV9, the J gene TRBJ2-3; D may be TRBD2 (5 bases). CDR1 SGDLS and CDR2 YYNGEE come from the germline V gene. V gave up 4 bases and J gave up 2 bases, with 14 bases separating them. The CDR3 is made up of 15 amino acids. The CDR3 nucleotides read TGTGCCAGCAGCACCTCCGGGGTACACACAGATACGCAGTATTTT. Its protein is CASSTSGVHTDTQYF.

This chain uses TRBV7-2 with TRBJ2-1, with 8 bases fitting TRBD1. The V gene end was trimmed by 3 bases and the J gene end by 2 bases; junction bases not matched to a gene: 6. The CDR3 spans 16 residues. Germline CDR1 is SGHTA and CDR2 is FQGNSA. CDR3 nucleotides: TGTGCCAGCAGCTTTATCAGGGGGCAAGCCTACAATGAGCAGTTCTTC. It translates to CASSFIRGQAYNEQFF.

The chain carries TRBV2 and TRBJ2-5; D uncertain. V lost 0 bases, J lost 1 base, and 12 bases lay in between. Per germline, CDR1 SNHLY and CDR2 FYNNEI. The CDR3 runs to 16 residues. The CDR3 here is CASSEASGRFQETQYF. CDR3 nucleotide sequence: TGTGCCAGCAGTGAAGCATCAGGCAGGTTCCAAGAGACCCAGTACTTC.

The chain employs TRBV5-1 and TRBJ2-3; 10 bases fit TRBD1. V lost 5 bases and J lost 6; bases outside the gene matches: 9. This CDR3 comprises 15 residues. Germline lookup yields CDR1 SGHRS and CDR2 YFSETQ. The CDR3 reads CASSLTRTGGDTQYF. Written as DNA, the CDR3 is TGCGCCAGCAGTTTGACAAGGACAGGGGGGGATACGCAGTATTTT.

V is TRBV4-1 and J is TRBJ2-2; D gene uncertain. V lost 3 bases and J lost 1, with 9 bases in between. The germline V gene encodes CDR1 MGHRA and CDR2 YSYEKL. The CDR3 is made up of 15 amino acids. CDR3 region: CASSHDSLNTGELFF. The CDR3 coding sequence is TGCGCCAGCAGCCACGACTCCCTGAACACCGGGGAGCTGTTTTTT.

This chain joins TRBV7-2 and TRBJ2-6, with D possibly TRBD1 on 7 matching bases. Germline V lookup: CDR1 SGHTA, CDR2 FQGNSA. CDR3 length: 18 amino acids. V was shortened by 3 bases and J by 0 bases, with 15 bases between the two germline ends. Here the CDR3 DNA reads TGTGCCAGCAGCTTCAGGGGGGCACTTAGCTCTGGGGCCAACGTCCTGACTTTC. Translated: CASSFRGALSSGANVLTF.

This chain uses TRBV10-3 with TRBJ2-2, with TRBD2 matching 8 bases. CDR3 size: 15 residues. Germline V gene lookup returns CDR1 ENHRY and CDR2 SYGVKD. Losses at the gene ends were 3 bases for V and 6 bases for J; bases not matched to a gene: 6. DNA for the CDR3: TGTGCCATCAGTGACATCGGGGGGGACGCCGGGGAGCTGTTTTTT. Translating it yields CAISDIGGDAGELFF.

This chain joins TRBV6-5 and TRBJ1-2; tentatively, D is TRBD1 (5 bases). Germline V gene sequence: CDR1 MNHEY, CDR2 SVGAGI. Trimming left V 6 bases short and J 7 bases short, with 12 bases between. The CDR3 spans 12 residues. DNA for the CDR3: TGTGCCAGCAGCCCCGGGGGTATTGGCTACACCTTC. Protein: CASSPGGIGYTF.

The chain is built from TRBV6-5 and TRBJ2-2, with 10 bases matching TRBD1. The V segment lost 6 bases and the J segment 8 bases; nucleotides outside the gene matches: 6. The CDR3 covers 14 residues. Germline V gene sequence: CDR1 MNHEY, CDR2 SVGAGI. As DNA, the CDR3 is TGTGCCAGCAGCAGACAGGGGGCCCGAGGGGAGCTGTTTTTT. This codes for CASSRQGARGELFF.

This clone was observed a handful of times. The rearrangement uses TRBV9 and TRBJ2-3; 7 nucleotides line up with TRBD1. The ends lost 3 bases at V and 2 bases at J; junction bases unmatched: 6. The CDR3 covers 15 residues. Per germline, CDR1 SGDLS and CDR2 YYNGEE. CDR3 sequence: CASSDWTGSTDTQYF. CDR3 bases: TGTGCCAGCAGCGATTGGACAGGTTCCACAGATACGCAGTATTTT.

The V gene is TRBV6-5, the J gene TRBJ1-1, with D possibly TRBD1 on 6 matching bases. V shed 5 bases and J shed 1 base, with 11 bases lying between them. Germline CDR1 reads MNHEY; CDR2 reads SVGAGI. The CDR3 totals 14 residues. CDR3: CASSPPGQNTEAFF. The CDR3 DNA follows: TGTGCCAGCAGTCCACCGGGACAGAACACTGAAGCTTTCTTT.

The chain has TRBV28 and TRBJ2-7; 10 bases map to TRBD1. The length of the CDR3 is 17 residues. In germline, CDR1 is MDHEN, CDR2 SYDVKM. With 8 bases clipped from V and 4 bases from J, the junction kept 17 bases outside the gene matches. The CDR3: CASRKDRDRGFGYEQYF. CDR3 coding DNA: TGTGCCAGCCGGAAGGACCGGGACAGGGGTTTCGGGTACGAGCAGTACTTC.

The chain employs TRBV7-6 and TRBJ1-4, with a possible D match to TRBD1 (6 bases). The germline V gene encodes CDR1 SGHVS and CDR2 FNYEAQ. V was pared by 2 bases and J by 5 bases, with 15 bases between. CDR3 length: 16 residues. This CDR3 reads CASSLIEDRPNEKLFF. The CDR3 coding sequence is TGTGCCAGCAGCTTAATCGAGGACAGACCGAATGAAAAACTGTTTTTT.

The V and J genes are TRBV30 and TRBJ2-7; 10 positions agree with TRBD2. Unmatched junction bases numbered 3, after V lost 1 base and J lost 0 bases. This CDR3 is built from 15 residues. CDR1 GTSNPN and CDR2 SVGIG come from the germline V gene (reference sequence). The CDR3 DNA reads as TGTGCCTGGAGTGACGGACTAGCGGCCTCCTACGAGCAGTACTTC. It yields the protein CAWSDGLAASYEQYF.